This T cell receptor (beta chain) was found in a study of post-analysis software for immune sequencing data. With respect to this clonotype: Its antigen is not identified.

Unique molecular identifiers were built into the TCR beta cDNA libraries. A population of 1 to 10 million T cells gave rise to around 530,000 cDNA molecules. TCRdb re-analysed the PCR reads in MiXCR, keeping a single row per CDR3 protein. The table lists about 540,000 distinct CDR3 sequences, roughly 34% of them singletons. Study-wide points: Normalized Chao1 diversity in multiple sclerosis patients fell significantly below that of controls. Controls showed lower frequencies than patients for several TRBV segments, and TRBV5-6, TRBV5-1 and TRBV20-1 were among these.

The germline V gene has CDR1 KGHDR and CDR2 SFDVKD. Trimming stripped 9 bases from V and 5 bases from J, with 13 bases between. The CDR3 has 13 amino acids. The receptor was derived from a girl between 2 and 17 years old with multiple sclerosis. The V gene is TRBV24-1, the J gene TRBJ1-5; maybe TRBD1 (5 bases). The sequencing sample was made of blood. The CDR3: CATAWGDDQPQHF. The CDR3 coding sequence is TGTGCCACCGCGTGGGGGGATGATCAGCCCCAGCATTTT.